The 20 T cell receptor beta chains listed next were all sequenced from one sample in a study of shared clonotypes between healthy human individuals. Profiling relied on immunoSEQ multiplex PCR, and the TCRdb table lists in-frame clones only, not all of them. The sample yields fewer than 550,000 clones, over 75% seen once. Sequences were obtained from PBMCs. These TCRs come from a woman aged 40 to 49 in good health. Some clones in this sample may be carry-over from other donors' samples.

V is TRBV7-8 and J is TRBJ1-4; D ambiguous. With 3 bases removed from V and 3 bases from J, the gap between germline ends came to 17 bases. This CDR3 contains 17 residues. From germline, CDR1 is SGHVS and CDR2 FQNEAQ. CDR3 in DNA: TGTGCCAGCAGCTTTAAAGACCTAGGGTGGGCTAATGAAAAACTGTTTTTT. Protein product: CASSFKDLGWANEKLFF.

This clone showed up many times. The chain joins TRBV30 to TRBJ1-1, with D tentatively TRBD1 (6 bases). V was pared by 5 bases and J by 6 bases, with 19 bases between. CDR1 and CDR2 from the germline V gene are GTSNPN and SVGIG (reference sequence). CDR3 size: 14 residues. CDR3 in amino acids: CAWDNTGGAPEAFF. DNA for the CDR3: TGTGCCTGGGACAACACTGGGGGGGCCCCTGAAGCTTTCTTT.

This clone was detected once. The chain has TRBV5-5 and TRBJ2-1, with 10 nucleotides matching TRBD2. V lost 4 bases, J lost 2 bases, and 6 bases stayed unmatched. The CDR3 is 16 amino acids. Germline V lookup: CDR1 SGHKS, CDR2 YYEKEE (reference sequence). CDR3 loop: CASSPRTSGAYNEQFF. CDR3 nucleotides: TGTGCCAGCAGCCCCCGGACTAGCGGAGCCTACAATGAGCAGTTCTTC. The whole variable domain, filled in from reference TRBV5-5 and TRBJ2-1, reads DAGVTQSPTHLIKTRGQQVTLRCSPISGHKSVSWYQQVLGQGPQFIFQYYEKEERGRGNFPDRFSARQFPNYSSELNVNALLLGDSALYLCASSPRTSGAYNEQFFGPGTRLTVL.

This chain joins TRBV9 and TRBJ2-1; 10 bases align to TRBD2. The CDR3 spans 16 residues. V lost 1 base, J lost 8 bases, and 9 bases stayed unmatched. CDR1 SGDLS and CDR2 YYNGEE come from the germline V gene. CDR3 amino acids: CASSVSLVAGGDEQFF. The CDR3 coding sequence is TGTGCCAGCAGCGTAAGTTTGGTAGCGGGAGGCGATGAGCAGTTCTTC.

J is TRBJ2-1 and V is TRBV25-1, with 7 nucleotides matching TRBD2. CDR3 length: 17 amino acids. Germline V CDR1 and CDR2: MGHDK, SYGVNS. V lost 1 base, J lost 0 bases, and 6 bases stayed unmatched. CDR3 region: CASSESPSSGSYNEQFF. The CDR3 region has the DNA TGTGCCAGCAGTGAATCCCCCTCTAGCGGCTCCTACAATGAGCAGTTCTTC.

The chain employs TRBV11-2 and TRBJ2-5, with D tentatively TRBD1 (6 bases). The germline V and J ends were trimmed by 5 bases and 5 bases, with 18 bases remaining between them. CDR3 length equals 15 residues. Germline V CDR1 and CDR2: SGHAT, FQNNGV. This CDR3 reads CASSTDSRAKETQYF. In DNA form, the CDR3 reads TGTGCCAGCAGCACGGACAGCCGGGCTAAGGAGACCCAGTACTTC.

This clone was counted at least ten times. The V gene is TRBV7-9, the J gene TRBJ2-1; 10 positions agree with TRBD1. Germline loops: CDR1 SEHNR, CDR2 FQNEAQ (reference sequence). The CDR3 consists of 15 residues. V was clipped by 7 bases and J by 6 bases; unmatched bases: 9. Here the CDR3 reads CASMRGQGRSNEQFF. The CDR3 bases are TGTGCCAGCATGAGGGGACAGGGGCGATCCAATGAGCAGTTCTTC.

A note on this clone: The same CDR3 also results from other DNA sequences found in this sample. The chain couples TRBV18 to TRBJ1-2, with 9 bases lining up with TRBD1. Germline V gives CDR1 KGHSH, CDR2 LQKENI. There are 13 residues in the CDR3. Trimming at V came to 3 bases and at J to 7 bases, leaving 3 bases not matched to a gene. CDR3 sequence: CASSPDRGSGYTF. For the CDR3, the DNA is TGTGCCAGCTCACCGGACAGGGGTAGTGGCTACACCTTC. The full variable domain, rest sourced from reference TRBV18 and TRBJ1-2, is NAGVMQNPRHLVRRRGQEARLRCSPMKGHSHVYWYRQLPEEGLKFMVYLQKENIIDESGMPKERFSAEFPKEGPSILRIQQVVRGDSAAYFCASSPDRGSGYTFGSGTRLTVV.

The V gene is TRBV5-4, the J gene TRBJ1-1; maybe TRBD1 (6 bases). Germline V gene lookup returns CDR1 SGHNT and CDR2 YYREEE (reference sequence). The CDR3 has 15 amino acids. The V end was cut by 4 bases, the J end by 2 bases, with 15 bases between. CDR3 protein: CASSPAGTFNTEAFF. The CDR3 DNA is TGTGCCAGCAGCCCCGCTGGGACATTTAACACTGAAGCTTTCTTT.

This chain connects TRBV5-4 to TRBJ2-3; D remains unclear. This CDR3 region has 17 residues. V lost 4 bases to trimming and J lost 2 bases, with 20 bases between them. The germline V gene encodes CDR1 SGHNT and CDR2 YYREEE (reference sequence). CDR3 protein: CASSALGAASPTDTQYF. The CDR3 DNA reads as TGTGCCAGCAGCGCCTTGGGTGCGGCCTCCCCCACAGATACGCAGTATTTT.

The chain uses TRBV7-2 and TRBJ2-7; D not resolved. V was shortened by 3 bases and J by 6 bases, with 12 bases between the two germline ends. Germline CDR1 reads SGHTA; CDR2 reads FQGNSA. This CDR3 spans 13 amino acids. The CDR3 DNA is TGTGCCAGCAGCTTCCCGCCGACGGCCGAGCAGTACTTC. Its translation is CASSFPPTAEQYF.

Here the CDR3 reads CAWSAGRLGDSNQPQHF. The CDR3, as DNA: TGTGCCTGGAGTGCGGGACGCCTCGGCGATAGCAATCAGCCCCAGCATTTT. The chain couples TRBV30 to TRBJ1-5; D is possibly TRBD1 (5 bases). The CDR3 extends over 17 amino acids. Trimming pared 1 base from V and 0 bases from J, leaving 16 bases between. Germline V gene data show CDR1 as GTSNPN and CDR2 as SVGIG (reference sequence).

Worth noting for this clone: It may be a read error: a sequence one base away is much more abundant. The chain is built from TRBV25-1 and TRBJ1-1, with D perhaps TRBD1 (5 bases). This CDR3 comprises 12 residues. Germline V gene sequence: CDR1 MGHDK, CDR2 SYGVNS. The CDR3 region has the DNA TGTGCCAGCAGGGGACTGAACACTGAAGCTCTCTTT. It codes for CASRGLNTEALF.

A few counts support this clone. This chain links TRBV21-1 with TRBJ2-7; the table's D call TRBD2 went unverified against the DNA. TRBV21-1 is deemed a pseudogene. This CDR3 has 17 amino acids. The CDR3 is CASSKARTSGSSYEQYF. CDR3 coding DNA: TGTGCCAGCAGCAAAGCCCGGACTAGCGGGAGCTCCTACGAGCAGTACTTC.

This rearrangement joins TRBV6-1 to TRBJ2-3; TRBD2 might be the D (5 bases). V was clipped by 1 base and J by 2 bases, with 10 bases between them. CDR1 is MNHNS and CDR2 is SASEGT in the germline V gene. This CDR3 has 15 residues. The CDR3 DNA is TGTGCCAGCAGTGAAGGGGTCGGGGTCACAGATACGCAGTATTTT. The encoded protein is CASSEGVGVTDTQYF.

This chain connects TRBV7-8 to TRBJ1-6; 7 bases line up with TRBD1. CDR1 and CDR2 (germline): SGHVS, FQNEAQ. The CDR3 consists of 13 residues. V trimming: 5 bases; J trimming: 7 bases; junction bases outside the gene matches: 2. The CDR3 DNA follows: TGTGCCAGCAGCACGGGACAGAATTCACCCCTCCACTTT. This sequence encodes CASSTGQNSPLHF.

The rearrangement uses TRBV7-3 and TRBJ2-1; TRBD2 agrees at 11 bases. CDR1 SGHTA and CDR2 FQGTGA come from the germline V gene. CDR3 length equals 17 residues. V shed 1 base and J 5 bases; nucleotides not matched to a gene: 7. DNA for the CDR3: TGTGCCAGCAGCTTAATGGGATCGACTAGCGGGGACAATGAGCAGTTCTTC. Translation gives CASSLMGSTSGDNEQFF.

This chain joins TRBV14 and TRBJ2-2, with no clear D. Germline V lookup: CDR1 SGHDN, CDR2 FVKESK. This CDR3 spans 14 amino acids. Trimming stripped 8 bases from V and 1 base from J, with 11 bases between. In DNA, the CDR3 is TGTGCCAGCCGAGGATGGGGGAACACCGGGGAGCTGTTTTTT. Its protein product is CASRGWGNTGELFF. The variable domain in full, completed from reference TRBV14 and TRBJ2-2, reads EAGVTQFPSHSVIEKGQTVTLRCDPISGHDNLYWYRRVMGKEIKFLLHFVKESKQDESGMPNNRFLAERTGGTYSTLKVQPAELEDSGVYFCASRGWGNTGELFFGEGSRLTVL.

The chain combines TRBV5-5 with TRBJ2-1, with D tentatively TRBD2 (5 bases). The CDR3 loop spans 15 amino acids. V lost 0 bases to trimming and J lost 2 bases, with 9 bases between them. Germline V gene lookup returns CDR1 SGHKS and CDR2 YYEKEE (reference sequence). The CDR3 here is CASSLDGEAYNEQFF. In nucleotides, the CDR3 is TGTGCCAGCAGCTTGGACGGGGAAGCCTACAATGAGCAGTTCTTC.

The chain joins TRBV5-4 to TRBJ2-1; 9 bases map to TRBD2. Germline assignment: CDR1 SGHNT and CDR2 YYREEE (reference sequence). This CDR3 region has 15 residues. After removal of 4 bases from V and 3 bases from J, the junction contained 5 bases not matched to a gene. The CDR3 nucleotides are TGTGCCAGCAGCCAAAGCGGGAGGCGCTACAATGAGCAGTTCTTC. Translation gives CASSQSGRRYNEQFF.